One and the same sample provided the 10 T cell receptor beta chains below, sequenced in a study of blood T cell repertoires in COVID-19. Using immunoSEQ multiplex PCR, the repertoire was profiled, and TCRdb retains in-frame clones only, with some absent. The sample lists approximately 120,000 clones, around 90% occurring once. The source material was peripheral blood. The receptors derive from a man aged 50-59 years with COVID-19, enrolled during active disease.

The chain couples TRBV7-9 to TRBJ1-2; D remains ambiguous. V was cut by 4 bases and J by 4 bases, with 7 bases left in between. Germline V gene sequence: CDR1 SEHNR, CDR2 FQNEAQ (reference sequence). The CDR3 has 12 amino acids. CDR3 amino acids: CASSSAVYGYTF. As DNA, the CDR3 is TGTGCCAGCAGCTCGGCGGTCTATGGCTACACCTTC.

The V call is TRBV30, the J call TRBJ2-3, with 11 bases lining up with TRBD2. V shed 0 bases, J shed 4 bases, and the junction held 9 bases outside the gene matches. The CDR3 consists of 17 residues. Germline V CDR1 and CDR2: GTSNPN, SVGIG (reference sequence). This CDR3 is CAWSVGVSGRASDTQYF. CDR3 sequence (DNA): TGTGCCTGGAGTGTAGGGGTTAGCGGGAGGGCCTCAGATACGCAGTATTTT. The variable domain in full, completed from reference TRBV30 and TRBJ2-3, reads SQTIHQWPATLVQPVGSPLSLECTVEGTSNPNLYWYRQAAGRGLQLLFYSVGIGQISSEVPQNLSASRPQDRQFILSSKKLLLSDSGFYLCAWSVGVSGRASDTQYFGPGTRLTVL.

J is TRBJ2-2 and V is TRBV18, with D unclear. CDR3 length equals 13 residues. The V gene lost 3 bases and the J gene lost 8 bases, with 10 bases spanning the gap. Germline V gene data show CDR1 as KGHSH and CDR2 as LQKENI. CDR3 sequence: CASSPSYKGELFF. For the CDR3, the DNA is TGTGCCAGCTCACCCTCGTACAAGGGGGAGCTGTTTTTT.

J is TRBJ1-6 and V is TRBV12-3 or TRBV12-4; D not certain. V was pared by 10 bases and J by 7 bases, with 14 bases between. The CDR3 runs to 13 residues. The CDR3 nucleotides are TGTGCCACCTCCGTGGCGGTGAATTCACCCCTCCACTTT. Translating it yields CATSVAVNSPLHF.

This chain links TRBV6-1 with TRBJ2-7; 10 nucleotides match TRBD2. The CDR3 sequence is 16 residues long. V lost 3 bases, J lost 2 bases, and 7 bases stayed unmatched. In germline, CDR1 is MNHNS, CDR2 SASEGT. The CDR3 nucleotides read TGTGCCAGCAGTGAGGCTACTAGCGGGACAACCTACGAGCAGTACTTC. Protein: CASSEATSGTTYEQYF.

The chain joins TRBV24-1 to TRBJ2-5; 7 bases fit TRBD1. CDR1 is KGHDR, CDR2 SFDVKD, per germline. The trim removed 4 bases at V and 3 bases at J, leaving 4 bases unmatched. The CDR3 runs 14 residues. The chain's CDR3 is CATSDRDSKETQYF. The CDR3 nucleotides read TGTGCCACCAGTGACAGGGACAGTAAAGAGACCCAGTACTTC.

The chain uses TRBV4-2 and TRBJ1-1; D is undetermined. Trimming took off 3 bases at V and 11 bases at J, with 10 bases between the two ends. The CDR3 is 11 residues long. CDR1 and CDR2 (germline): LGHNA, YNFKEQ. Here the CDR3 reads CASSQSRTAFF. The CDR3 DNA sequence: TGTGCCAGCAGCCAGAGCCGTACGGCTTTCTTT.

The gene calls are TRBV19 and TRBJ2-2; tentative D call: TRBD2 (5 bases). The CDR3 runs to 13 residues. Germline V gene data show CDR1 as LNHDA and CDR2 as SQIVND (reference sequence). V lost 1 base, J lost 6 bases, and 6 bases lay in between. The CDR3 here is CASSIGEPGELFF. In DNA, the CDR3 is TGTGCCAGTAGTATAGGGGAGCCCGGGGAGCTGTTTTTT.

The sample holds one count of this clone. The gene calls are TRBV20-1 and TRBJ2-4; possible D gene TRBD2, 5 bases. The length of the CDR3 is 11 residues. From germline, CDR1 is DFQATT and CDR2 SNEGSKA (reference sequence). The V gene lost 8 bases and the J gene lost 13 bases, with 18 bases spanning the gap. This CDR3 reads CSSGGLSLQYF. CDR3 in DNA: TGCAGTTCGGGCGGACTCTCGCTGCAGTACTTC.

The chain recombines TRBV6-2 or TRBV6-3 with TRBJ2-7; 15 positions match TRBD2. The CDR3 totals 15 residues. The germline gives CDR1 MNHEY, CDR2 SVGEGT. Trimming at V came to 4 bases and at J to 4 bases, leaving 2 bases not matched to a gene. CDR3 in DNA: TGTGCCAGCAGTTCCGGGACTAGCGGGAGGTACGAGCAGTACGTC. It specifies CASSSGTSGRYEQYV.